A single sample is the source of the 32 T cell receptor beta chains below, sequenced in a study of beta chain features in type 1 diabetes. The entirety of the isolated RNA underwent reverse transcription, so expressed TCRB transcripts were sequenced. TCRdb keeps only in-frame clones here, not all; method: immunoSEQ multiplex PCR. The data contain 150,000 to 180,000 clones, roughly 11% of them singletons. The sample comprised central memory CD4+ T cells from blood. The source is a man younger than 35 in good health.

The V call is TRBV7-2, the J call TRBJ2-7; D is possibly TRBD2 (5 bases). This CDR3 has 14 amino acids. Trimming left V 0 bases short and J 3 bases short, with 9 bases between. Germline CDR1 and CDR2: SGHTA and FQGNSA. In DNA form, the CDR3 reads TGTGCCAGCAGCTTAGCGGGGAGAGTCTACGAGCAGTACTTC. Encoded protein: CASSLAGRVYEQYF.

This clone was counted a few times. This chain uses TRBV10-3 with TRBJ1-3, with D possibly TRBD1 on 5 matching bases. The CDR3 length is 13 residues. Trimming removed 7 bases from V and 5 bases from J, with 12 bases in between. Germline V gene lookup returns CDR1 ENHRY and CDR2 SYGVKD. CDR3 in amino acids: CAITGGGRNTIYF. CDR3 nucleotide sequence: TGTGCCATCACCGGCGGGGGTAGAAACACCATATATTTT.

This clone was counted only a few times. The chain has TRBV9 and TRBJ2-3, with D unresolved. CDR1 is SGDLS and CDR2 is YYNGEE in the germline V gene. This CDR3 has 15 residues. Trimming took 4 bases from V and 5 from J, leaving 17 bases between them. The chain's CDR3 is CASSPGAAPGDTQYF. The CDR3 region has the DNA TGTGCCAGCAGCCCGGGTGCAGCCCCGGGAGATACGCAGTATTTT.

The chain is built from TRBV29-1 and TRBJ2-6; no reliable D call. CDR3 length equals 14 residues. CDR1 and CDR2 (germline): SQVTM, ANQGSEA. V lost 6 bases and J 2 bases, leaving 11 bases between the germline ends. In nucleotides, the CDR3 is TGCAGCGTGATTGTCGGCGCTGGGGCCAACGTCCTGACTTTC. This encodes CSVIVGAGANVLTF.

The rearrangement joins TRBV30 to TRBJ1-4, with a possible D match to TRBD1 (6 bases). Germline V gives CDR1 GTSNPN, CDR2 SVGIG (reference sequence). The CDR3 totals 16 residues. The V end lost 1 base, the J end lost 0 bases, and 12 bases lay between the germline ends. This CDR3 reads CAWSGQALATNEKLFF. The CDR3 DNA sequence: TGTGCCTGGAGTGGACAGGCCCTTGCAACTAATGAAAAACTGTTTTTT. The complete variable domain, with remaining parts taken from reference TRBV30 and TRBJ1-4, reads SQTIHQWPATLVQPVGSPLSLECTVEGTSNPNLYWYRQAAGRGLQLLFYSVGIGQISSEVPQNLSASRPQDRQFILSSKKLLLSDSGFYLCAWSGQALATNEKLFFGSGTQLSVL.

The chain recombines TRBV15 with TRBJ1-1, with 10 bases that match TRBD1. Looked up from germline, CDR1 is LNHNV and CDR2 is YYDKDF (reference sequence). V trimming: 5 bases; J trimming: 7 bases; junction bases outside the gene matches: 7. The CDR3 sequence is 14 residues long. The CDR3 protein is CATSGDRGLGEAFF. In DNA form, the CDR3 reads TGTGCCACCAGCGGTGACAGGGGGCTGGGTGAAGCTTTCTTT. Complete variable domain (other parts from reference TRBV15 and TRBJ1-1): DAMVIQNPRYQVTQFGKPVTLSCSQTLNHNVMYWYQQKSSQAPKLLFHYYDKDFNNEADTPDNFQSRRPNTSFCFLDIRSPGLGDTAMYLCATSGDRGLGEAFFGQGTRLTVV.

V usage is TRBV4-1 and J usage is TRBJ1-2; unclear D gene. V was clipped by 0 bases and J by 4 bases, with 12 bases between them. Germline CDR1 is MGHRA and CDR2 is YSYEKL. The CDR3 sequence is 15 residues long. The CDR3 here is CASSQDRSVSYGYTF. CDR3 DNA sequence: TGCGCCAGCAGCCAAGATCGCTCCGTGAGCTATGGCTACACCTTC.

This chain links TRBV28 with TRBJ1-5; D unresolved. The germline V and J ends were trimmed by 3 bases and 6 bases, with 9 bases remaining between them. The CDR3 has 13 amino acids. Germline V CDR1 and CDR2: MDHEN, SYDVKM. As DNA, the CDR3 is TGTGCCAGCAGTTTTGAGAGAGGTCAGCCCCAGCATTTT. Its translation: CASSFERGQPQHF. Full variable domain (rest looked up from reference TRBV28 and TRBJ1-5): DVKVTQSSRYLVKRTGEKVFLECVQDMDHENMFWYRQDPGLGLRLIYFSYDVKMKEKGDIPEGYSVSREKKERFSLILESASTNQTSMYLCASSFERGQPQHFGDGTRLSIL.

In its sample, this clone was seen a few times. Distinct nucleotide sequences in the sample also encode this CDR3. J is TRBJ1-6 and V is TRBV18, with D perhaps matching TRBD1 (5 bases). The ends were cut back, 3 bases at V and 5 bases at J, with 8 bases in the middle. Germline values: CDR1 KGHSH, CDR2 LQKENI. The CDR3 runs 14 residues. In DNA, the CDR3 is TGTGCCAGCTCACCTCCGACAGATAATTCACCCCTCCACTTT. This gives the protein CASSPPTDNSPLHF. The complete variable domain, with remaining parts taken from reference TRBV18 and TRBJ1-6, reads NAGVMQNPRHLVRRRGQEARLRCSPMKGHSHVYWYRQLPEEGLKFMVYLQKENIIDESGMPKERFSAEFPKEGPSILRIQQVVRGDSAAYFCASSPPTDNSPLHFGNGTRLTVT.

This clone was found a few times. This chain joins TRBV28 and TRBJ2-3, with D perhaps TRBD1 (6 bases). CDR1 is MDHEN, CDR2 SYDVKM, per germline. Trimming cost V 7 bases and J 4 bases, with 15 bases left between them. CDR3 size: 14 residues. CDR3 bases: TGTGCCAGCACCTCCCCAGGGGCCCCAGATACGCAGTATTTT. It specifies CASTSPGAPDTQYF.

This clone was counted a few times. The chain is built from TRBV11-2 and TRBJ1-5, with D perhaps matching TRBD1 (5 bases). This CDR3 has 15 residues. CDR1 is SGHAT and CDR2 is FQNNGV in the germline V gene. V lost 3 bases and J 3 bases, leaving 12 bases between the germline ends. The CDR3 region is CASSFRRDFNQPQHF. CDR3 DNA sequence: TGTGCCAGCAGCTTTCGCCGGGACTTCAATCAGCCCCAGCATTTT.

This clone was detected a few times. The chain carries TRBV29-1 and TRBJ2-1; D is undetermined. This CDR3 spans 14 amino acids. V lost 6 bases to trimming and J lost 0 bases, with 12 bases between them. Germline-derived CDR1 and CDR2 are SQVTM and ANQGSEA. The CDR3 nucleotides read TGCAGCGTGAGTCTTGTTAGCTCCTACAATGAGCAGTTCTTC. It is translated as CSVSLVSSYNEQFF.

In this sample, this clone turned up a few times. In nucleotides, the CDR3 is TGTGCCAGCAGCCTGTCGGGAGGGCTAGCCAAAAACATTCAGTACTTC. Translation: CASSLSGGLAKNIQYF. The J gene is TRBJ2-4, the V gene TRBV7-2; 8 bases are shared with TRBD2. The germline V gene encodes CDR1 SGHTA and CDR2 FQGNSA. Trimming removed 5 bases from V and 0 bases from J; junction bases left unmatched: 6. This CDR3 has 16 residues.

This clone appeared many times. This chain connects TRBV23-1 to TRBJ2-7; TRBD1 matches at 8 bases. TRBV23-1 is flagged as an ORF with uncertain function. This CDR3 region has 13 residues. V shed 6 bases and J 5 bases; nucleotides not matched to a gene: 6. CDR3 protein: CASSGTGSHEQYF. The CDR3 DNA sequence: TGCGCCAGCAGCGGGACAGGTTCCCACGAGCAGTACTTC.

About this clone itself: An end of the junction does not agree with germline; a read error may underlie this. The chain is built from TRBV20-1 and TRBJ2-7; 11 nucleotides agree with TRBD2. This CDR3 comprises 11 residues. Germline CDR1 reads DFQATT; CDR2 reads SNEGSKA (reference sequence). The CDR3 sequence: CRASGRNEQYF. CDR3 in DNA: TGCAGGGCTAGCGGGAGGAACGAGCAGTACTTC.

With respect to this clone: Other DNA sequences in the same sample also yield this CDR3. The V gene is TRBV4-3, the J gene TRBJ1-1, with a possible D match to TRBD1 (6 bases). The CDR3 covers 14 residues. The germline V and J ends were trimmed by 4 bases and 1 base, with 10 bases remaining between them. Germline V gives CDR1 LGHNA, CDR2 YSLEER. CDR3 region: CASSPGQTNTEAFF. CDR3 DNA: TGCGCCAGCAGCCCAGGACAGACGAACACTGAAGCTTTCTTT.

Note on this clone: A much more abundant neighbour one base away suggests this may be a read error. Other nucleotide sequences from this sample produce the same CDR3. The V gene is TRBV10-3, the J gene TRBJ2-6; 10 bases match TRBD1. Germline CDR1 and CDR2: ENHRY and SYGVKD. The V gene end was trimmed by 10 bases and the J gene end by 4 bases; junction bases not matched to a gene: 4. This CDR3 has 14 amino acids. The CDR3 bases are TGTGCCACCAGACAGGGGGCGGGGGCCAACGTCCTGACTTTC. It translates to CATRQGAGANVLTF.

This clone was seen only a few times. The genes are TRBV21-1 and TRBJ1-5. TRBV21-1 is tagged as a pseudogene. The CDR3 runs to 17 residues. DNA of the CDR3: TGTGCCAGCAGCAAGGTCAAAGTCAAATTGGGAAATCAGCCCCAGCATTTT. Its protein is CASSKVKVKLGNQPQHF.

This clone was observed a few times. This chain links TRBV28 with TRBJ2-1, with 8 nucleotides matching TRBD2. Looked up from germline, CDR1 is MDHEN and CDR2 is SYDVKM. Trimming took 5 bases from V and 1 from J; bases not matched to a gene: 4. This CDR3 comprises 15 residues. The DNA for the CDR3 is TGTGCCAGCAGTCCCCAGCGGGGGTCCTACAATGAGCAGTTCTTC. This encodes CASSPQRGSYNEQFF.

The rearrangement joins TRBV29-1 to TRBJ2-5; D unclear. The J call may be in error: the DNA end matches TRBJ2-7 better. The CDR3 extends over 11 amino acids. CDR1 and CDR2 from the germline V gene are SQVTM and ANQGSEA. CDR3 nucleotide sequence: TGCAGCGTTGAGACGCGATACGAGCAGTACTTC. Translation: CSVETRYEQYF.

This clone was seen only a few times. The chain joins TRBV9 to TRBJ2-3; D not certain. The CDR3 runs 16 residues. V lost 4 bases to trimming and J lost 1 base, with 16 bases between them. Germline assignment: CDR1 SGDLS and CDR2 YYNGEE. CDR3 amino acids: CASSTSDRSRTDTQYF. The DNA of the CDR3 is TGTGCCAGCAGCACCTCGGACCGGTCCCGCACAGATACGCAGTATTTT.

There are a few counts of this clone. This sequence joins TRBV2 and TRBJ2-5, with D maybe TRBD1 (5 bases). Trimming stripped 3 bases from V and 5 bases from J, with 13 bases between. The germline V gene encodes CDR1 SNHLY and CDR2 FYNNEI. There are 14 residues in the CDR3. CDR3 in DNA: TGTGCCAGCAGTGACAGGGAAGCAAGCGAGACCCAGTACTTC. As protein: CASSDREASETQYF. Full variable domain (missing parts from reference TRBV2 and TRBJ2-5): EPEVTQTPSHQVTQMGQEVILRCVPISNHLYFYWYRQILGQKVEFLVSFYNNEISEKSEIFDDQFSVERPDGSNFTLKIRSTKLEDSAMYFCASSDREASETQYFGPGTRLLVL.

The chain joins TRBV7-9 to TRBJ1-4, with TRBD1 as a possible D gene (5 bases). The CDR3 consists of 14 residues. The V gene lost 3 bases and the J gene lost 8 bases, with 13 bases spanning the gap. CDR1 is SEHNR and CDR2 is FQNEAQ in the germline V gene (reference sequence). CDR3 loop: CASSFQGKGEKLFF. The CDR3 coding sequence is TGTGCCAGCAGCTTCCAGGGTAAAGGGGAAAAACTGTTTTTT.

V and J are TRBV7-2 and TRBJ2-5, with D possibly being TRBD2 (5 bases). The CDR3 covers 16 residues. V was pared by 5 bases and J by 2 bases, with 18 bases between. In germline, CDR1 is SGHTA, CDR2 FQGNSA. The CDR3 spells CASSAGVGGGQETQYF. DNA of the CDR3: TGTGCCAGCAGCGCCGGGGTGGGCGGAGGACAAGAGACCCAGTACTTC.

In this sample, this clone turned up a few times. The CDR3 DNA sequence: TGTGCCACCAGCAGAAAATCGGGGATGGGGGGACAAGAGACCCAGTACTTC. This translates into CATSRKSGMGGQETQYF. This chain links TRBV15 with TRBJ2-5, with D perhaps TRBD2 (6 bases). The CDR3 loop spans 17 amino acids. Germline CDR1 and CDR2: LNHNV and YYDKDF (reference sequence). V shed 2 bases and J shed 2 bases, with 18 bases lying between them.

This clone was recorded a few times. The V call is TRBV30, the J call TRBJ1-2; D perhaps matches TRBD1 (5 bases). The V end lost 2 bases, the J end lost 3 bases, and 7 bases lay between the germline ends. Germline CDR1 reads GTSNPN; CDR2 reads SVGIG (reference sequence). The CDR3 length is 12 residues. In DNA, the CDR3 is TGTGCCTGGAGTATAGGGGACTATGGCTACACCTTC. Its protein product is CAWSIGDYGYTF.

This clone was detected only a few times. The CDR3 nucleotides read TGTGCCAGCAGCCAAGTCTACAGTGCCCCCCGGGAGACCCAGTACTTC. Its protein product is CASSQVYSAPRETQYF. The chain couples TRBV14 to TRBJ2-5; D unresolved. The CDR3 is 16 amino acids. Germline loops: CDR1 SGHDN, CDR2 FVKESK. V shed 1 base and J shed 5 bases, with 17 bases lying between them.

The J gene is TRBJ1-2, the V gene TRBV7-2; tentative D call: TRBD1 (5 bases). Germline V gene lookup returns CDR1 SGHTA and CDR2 FQGNSA. This CDR3 has 12 amino acids. Trimming took 1 base from V and 8 from J, leaving 8 bases between them. CDR3 coding DNA: TGTGCCAGCAGCTTAGTAGGGGCGGGCTACACCTTC. Residues: CASSLVGAGYTF.

This rearrangement joins TRBV7-2 to TRBJ1-5; D call uncertain. Trimming left V 3 bases short and J 4 bases short, with 4 bases between. CDR1 is SGHTA, CDR2 FQGNSA, per germline. The CDR3 has 12 amino acids. CDR3 sequence: CASSFANQPQHF. The CDR3 DNA sequence: TGTGCCAGCAGCTTTGCAAATCAGCCCCAGCATTTT.

This chain links TRBV18 with TRBJ2-5, with D tentatively TRBD2 (5 bases). The CDR3 contains 12 residues. V lost 6 bases and J 5 bases, leaving 10 bases between the germline ends. CDR1 KGHSH and CDR2 LQKENI come from the germline V gene. The CDR3 is CASSPTGETQYF. CDR3 nucleotide sequence: TGTGCCAGCTCGCCCACGGGGGAGACCCAGTACTTC.

V gene TRBV5-6 combines with J gene TRBJ1-1; D possibly corresponds to TRBD1 (6 bases). The germline V gene has CDR1 SGHDT and CDR2 YYEEEE. The CDR3 runs to 11 residues. V was clipped by 2 bases and J by 8 bases, with 7 bases between them. The CDR3 DNA follows: TGTGCCAGCAGCTTCGACAGGGAAGCTTTCTTT. The encoded protein is CASSFDREAFF.

CDR3 sequence: CASSQGFTSASGQGAYEQYF. The CDR3 DNA follows: TGCGCCAGCAGCCAAGGTTTCACGTCGGCTTCTGGACAGGGGGCTTACGAGCAGTACTTC. V usage is TRBV4-3 and J usage is TRBJ2-7; 11 bases align to TRBD1. The CDR3 is 20 amino acids. CDR1 and CDR2 (germline): LGHNA, YSLEER. V lost 1 base and J lost 4; bases outside the gene matches: 18.